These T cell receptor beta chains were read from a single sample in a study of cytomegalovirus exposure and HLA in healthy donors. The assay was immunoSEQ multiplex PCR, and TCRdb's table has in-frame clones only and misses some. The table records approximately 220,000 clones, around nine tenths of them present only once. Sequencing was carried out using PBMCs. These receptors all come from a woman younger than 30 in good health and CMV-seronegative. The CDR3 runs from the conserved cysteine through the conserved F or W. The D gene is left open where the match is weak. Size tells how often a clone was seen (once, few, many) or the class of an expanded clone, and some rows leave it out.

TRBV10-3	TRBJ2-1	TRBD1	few	CAIWTGGRSEQFF	TGTGCCATCTGGACAGGGGGCCGGAGTGAGCAGTTCTTC
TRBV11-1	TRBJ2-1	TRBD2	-	CASSPEGVLAGRFF	TGTGCCAGCAGCCCCGAAGGCGTACTAGCGGGTCGGTTCTTC
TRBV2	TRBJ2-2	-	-	CASSVPDTGELFF	TGTGCCAGCAGTGTCCCAGACACCGGGGAGCTGTTTTTT
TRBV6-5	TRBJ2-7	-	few	CASSPGHVEQYF	TGTGCCAGCAGCCCGGGACATGTCGAGCAGTACTTC
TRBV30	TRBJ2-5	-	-	CAWSDFGLETQYF	TGTGCCTGGAGTGACTTCGGGTTAGAGACCCAGTACTTC
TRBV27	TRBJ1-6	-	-	CASTLGASNSPLHF	TGTGCCAGCACCCTAGGGGCATCGAATTCACCCCTCCACTTT
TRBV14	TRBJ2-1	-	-	CASSHGQSYNEQFF	TGTGCCAGCAGCCACGGACAGTCCTACAATGAGCAGTTCTTC
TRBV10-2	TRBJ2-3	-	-	CASSERNRGGDTQYF	TGCGCCAGCAGTGAGCGGAACAGGGGAGGAGATACGCAGTATTTT
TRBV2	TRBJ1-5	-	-	CASSDRLGNQPQHF	TGTGCCAGCAGTGACCGGCTCGGGAATCAGCCCCAGCATTTT
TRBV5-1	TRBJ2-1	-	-	CASSLGPSGEQFF	TGCGCCAGCAGCTTAGGACCGTCGGGAGAGCAGTTCTTC
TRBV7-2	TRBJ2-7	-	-	CASRLSYEQYF	TGTGCCAGTCGACTCTCCTACGAGCAGTACTTC
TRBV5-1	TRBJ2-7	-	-	CASSPELNRNYEQYF	TGCGCCAGCAGCCCGGAACTCAACAGAAACTACGAGCAGTACTTC
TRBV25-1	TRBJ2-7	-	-	CASSSPGTYEQYF	TGTGCCAGCAGTTCTCCAGGTACCTACGAGCAGTACTTC
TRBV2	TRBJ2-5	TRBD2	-	CASSEGLAGDETQYF	TGTGCCAGCAGTGAAGGTCTAGCGGGAGACGAGACCCAGTACTTC
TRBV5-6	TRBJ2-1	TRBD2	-	CASRISGGTSGRAREQFF	TGTGCCAGCAGGATTTCGGGAGGAACTAGCGGGAGGGCCCGGGAGCAGTTCTTC
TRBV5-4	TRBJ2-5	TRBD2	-	CASSRDPRGEETQYF	TGTGCCAGCAGCCGGGACCCCCGGGGGGAAGAGACCCAGTACTTC
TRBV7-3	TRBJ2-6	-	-	CASSPPQGPGANVLTF	TGTGCCAGCAGCCCCCCTCAGGGGCCTGGGGCCAACGTCCTGACTTTC
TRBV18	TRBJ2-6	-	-	CASSSLQGRSSGANVLTF	TGTGCCAGCTCGTCCCTACAGGGGAGGTCCTCTGGGGCCAACGTCCTGACTTTC
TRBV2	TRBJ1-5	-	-	CASGNGRNQPQHF	TGTGCCAGCGGTAACGGGAGGAATCAGCCCCAGCATTTT
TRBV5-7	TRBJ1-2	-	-	CASSLGRGGYGYTF	TGTGCCAGCAGCCTGGGAAGGGGGGGCTATGGCTACACCTTC
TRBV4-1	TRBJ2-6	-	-	CASSQDAGPGSGANVLTF	TGCGCCAGCAGCCAAGACGCGGGACCGGGCTCTGGGGCCAACGTCCTGACTTTC
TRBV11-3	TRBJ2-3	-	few	CASSPPSGDEALDF	TGTGCCAGCAGCCCCCCGTCAGGGGACGAGGCTCTAGATTTT
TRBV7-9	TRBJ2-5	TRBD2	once	CASSILGGRKETQYF	TGTGCCAGCAGCATCTTGGGCGGGAGAAAGGAGACCCAGTACTTC
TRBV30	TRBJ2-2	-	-	CAWMGIAESTMNTGELFF	TGTGCCTGGATGGGTATAGCGGAATCAACCATGAACACCGGGGAGCTGTTTTTT
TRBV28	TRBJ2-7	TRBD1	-	CASSGGQGLYLEQYF	TGTGCCAGCAGTGGCGGACAGGGTTTGTATTTAGAGCAGTACTTC
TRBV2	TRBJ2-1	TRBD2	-	CASRAETSHNEQFF	TGTGCCAGCAGAGCAGAGACTAGCCACAATGAGCAGTTCTTC
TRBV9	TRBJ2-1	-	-	CASSVGGSVRNEQFF	TGTGCCAGCAGCGTAGGTGGTAGCGTACGGAATGAGCAGTTCTTC
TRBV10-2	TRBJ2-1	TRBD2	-	CASTALAGEGYNEQFF	TGCGCCAGCACCGCACTAGCGGGGGAAGGGTACAATGAGCAGTTCTTC
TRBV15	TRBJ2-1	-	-	CATSSRGTYNEQFF	TGTGCCACCAGCAGCCGGGGGACTTACAATGAGCAGTTCTTC
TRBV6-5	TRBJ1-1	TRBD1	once	CASSRTGTEAFF	TGTGCCAGCTCCCGGACAGGGACTGAAGCTTTCTTT
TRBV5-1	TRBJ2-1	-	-	CASSLADSYEQFF	TGCGCCAGCAGCTTGGCAGACAGCTATGAGCAGTTCTTC
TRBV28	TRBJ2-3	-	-	CASSFLGRKLTDTQYF	TGTGCCAGCAGTTTTCTTGGCAGGAAGTTGACAGATACGCAGTATTTT
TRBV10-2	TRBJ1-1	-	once	CASTSHRDTEAFF	TGCGCCAGCACTTCACACAGGGACACTGAAGCTTTCTTT
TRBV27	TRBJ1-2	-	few	CASGQGQGYTF	TGTGCCAGCGGGCAGGGTCAGGGCTACACCTTC
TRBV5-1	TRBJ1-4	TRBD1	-	CASSFIQGAGEKLFF	TGCGCCAGCAGTTTCATTCAGGGGGCAGGGGAAAAACTGTTTTTT
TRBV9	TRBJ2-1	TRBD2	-	CASSLIAGGWDNEQFF	TGTGCCAGCAGCCTCATAGCGGGAGGGTGGGACAATGAGCAGTTCTTC
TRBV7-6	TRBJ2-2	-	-	CASSQWALTNTGELFF	TGTGCCAGCAGCCAGTGGGCCCTCACGAACACCGGGGAGCTGTTTTTT
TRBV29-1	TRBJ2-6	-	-	CSVYSSGANVLTF	TGCAGCGTTTACAGCTCTGGGGCCAACGTCCTGACTTTC
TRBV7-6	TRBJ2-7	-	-	CASSPRTDSYEQYF	TGTGCCAGCAGCCCTCGGACAGACTCCTACGAGCAGTACTTC
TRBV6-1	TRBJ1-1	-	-	CASMLGKAFF	TGTGCCAGCATGCTAGGAAAAGCTTTCTTT
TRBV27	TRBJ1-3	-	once	CASKGGMNTIYF	TGTGCCAGCAAAGGGGGTATGAACACCATATATTTT
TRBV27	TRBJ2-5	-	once	CASSTQAGTTQYF	TGTGCCAGCAGTACCCAGGCGGGAACGACCCAGTACTTC
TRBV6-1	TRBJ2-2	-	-	CASSVGGGNTGELFF	TGTGCCAGCAGTGTTGGGGGGGGCAACACCGGGGAGCTGTTTTTT
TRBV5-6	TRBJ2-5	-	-	CASNPRQLLETQYF	TGTGCCAGCAATCCTCGACAGTTACTAGAGACCCAGTACTTC